Listed below are T cell receptor beta chains from one sample, sequenced in a study of early T cells in non-severe SARS-CoV-2 infection. Each CDR3 protein gets one entry after TCRdb re-called the 5' RACE reads with MiXCR. The sample comprises 20,000 to 25,000 distinct CDR3 sequences, about 4.4% of which are singletons, and around a sixth rests with the top ten. Sample: whole blood. Every receptor here comes from an adult who was a healthcare worker with PCR-confirmed SARS-CoV-2 infection or an uninfected control (not recorded which). The CDR3 runs from the conserved cysteine through the conserved F or W. A D gene is named only where the DNA matches it firmly. Clone size is not always given. Where it is, it says once, few, many or a class for expanded clones.

v_call,j_call,d_call,clone_size,cdr3_nt,cdr3_aa
TRBV6-1,TRBJ1-1,-,many,TGTGCCAGCAGTCCCCATGGGCCCACTGAAGCTTTCTTT,CASSPHGPTEAFF
TRBV6-5,TRBJ2-1,-,-,TGTGCCAGCAGTTACCGAGCGCCTGACCCGAGCTCCTACAATGAGCAGTTCTTC,CASSYRAPDPSSYNEQFF
TRBV6-2/TRBV6-3,TRBJ2-3,-,many,TGTGCCAGCAAGTGGGCAGGGTTGAGCACAGATACGCAGTATTTT,CASKWAGLSTDTQYF
TRBV11-2,TRBJ1-1,-,many,TGTGCCAGCAGCCTCCTTGCGGGGGCTGAAGCTTTCTTT,CASSLLAGAEAFF
TRBV6-2/TRBV6-3,TRBJ1-2,-,many,TGTGCCAGCAGTTATATGGTTGGAGGCTACACCTTC,CASSYMVGGYTF
TRBV14,TRBJ2-1,-,many,TGTGCCAGCAGCCTAGTCGCACGACTACGTGAGCAGTTCTTC,CASSLVARLREQFF
TRBV11-2,TRBJ2-5,-,many,TGTGCCAGCAGCTTCGGGAGTGGAGAGACCCAGTACTTC,CASSFGSGETQYF
TRBV7-2,TRBJ2-3,-,many,TGTGCCAGCAGCTCCTACCGGTCGGCGGGAGATACGCAGTATTTT,CASSSYRSAGDTQYF
TRBV28,TRBJ2-3,-,many,TGTGCCAGCAGTTTATTCGGGTCCCCACACTTTACAGATACGCAGTATTTT,CASSLFGSPHFTDTQYF
TRBV19,TRBJ2-2,TRBD1,many,TGTGCCAGTAGTCCGCCGACAGGGGTAGCCGGGGAGCTGTTTTTT,CASSPPTGVAGELFF
TRBV7-3,TRBJ2-5,-,few,TGTGCCAGCAGCTTAAATTTAGGTTTTGGAGAGACCCAGTACTTC,CASSLNLGFGETQYF
TRBV4-3,TRBJ1-1,-,many,TGCGCCAGCAGCCATGCGGGGGCTCTCAACACTGAAGCTTTCTTT,CASSHAGALNTEAFF
TRBV11-2,TRBJ1-2,TRBD1,many,TGTGCCAGCAGCTCTGATCGGACAGGCAGACGAACTAACTATGGCTACACCTTC,CASSSDRTGRRTNYGYTF
TRBV6-2/TRBV6-3,TRBJ1-2,TRBD1,few,TGTGCCAGCAGTTCCACAGGGGAGAATGGCTACACCTTC,CASSSTGENGYTF
TRBV7-9,TRBJ1-5,-,-,TGTGCCAGCAGCTTAGCCTCCACCAGTCAGCCCCAGCATTTT,CASSLASTSQPQHF
TRBV4-1,TRBJ2-5,TRBD2,once,TGCGCCTGCAGCCGGCCGGGACTAGCGACGGAGACCCAGTACTTC,CACSRPGLATETQYF
TRBV18,TRBJ2-3,-,few,TGTGCCAGCTCACCACCCCACCAGACGGAGACAGATACGCAGTATTTT,CASSPPHQTETDTQYF
TRBV6-6,TRBJ2-1,-,few,TGTGCCAGCACCCTTAGCAGGGGTTGGGTCGATGAGCAGTTCTTC,CASTLSRGWVDEQFF
TRBV7-9,TRBJ2-1,TRBD1,-,TGTGCCAGCAGCTTACAGTGGGGGACAGGATACAATGAGCAGTTCTTC,CASSLQWGTGYNEQFF
TRBV12-5,TRBJ1-1,-,many,TGTGCTAGTGGTTATGGGGTTGCTGAAGCTTTCTTT,CASGYGVAEAFF
TRBV7-2,TRBJ2-7,-,few,TGTGCCAGCAGCTTAGCCTACCCAACCTACGAGCAGTACTTC,CASSLAYPTYEQYF
TRBV5-6,TRBJ1-2,-,many,TGTGCCAGCAGTCTGGGAGAATGGACTGGAAGTGGCTACACCTTC,CASSLGEWTGSGYTF
TRBV7-2,TRBJ2-1,-,many,TGTGCCAGCAGCTTAGTACAGGGGGGGAATGAGCAGTTCTTC,CASSLVQGGNEQFF
TRBV6-5,TRBJ2-5,-,many,TGTGCCACCTTGAGCGGAGCCCGGACCCAGTACTTC,CATLSGARTQYF
TRBV6-1,TRBJ1-5,-,many,TGTGCCAGCAGTCGAACGGGGAGGGATCAGCCCCAGCATTTT,CASSRTGRDQPQHF
TRBV5-3,TRBJ2-5,-,-,TGTGCCAGAAGGATGTGGACCCAGTACTTC,CARRMWTQYF
TRBV5-4,TRBJ2-2,TRBD2,many,TGTGCCAGCAGCTTCAGGACTAGCGGGGTGGCAGGGGAGCTGTTTTTT,CASSFRTSGVAGELFF
TRBV7-2,TRBJ2-5,-,many,TGTGCCAGCAGCCGACTTTCCCGGGACAATCGAGGGACCCAGTACTTC,CASSRLSRDNRGTQYF
TRBV7-6,TRBJ2-2,-,few,TGTGCCAGCTCAACTCCCCCAGGGTCGTTAGCGAACACCGGGGAGCTGTTTTTT,CASSTPPGSLANTGELFF
TRBV11-2,TRBJ2-5,-,many,TGTGCCAGCAACCAACAAGAGACCCAGTACTTC,CASNQQETQYF
TRBV18,TRBJ2-7,TRBD2,many,TGTGCCAGCTCACCATTTGCGGGAGAGGGTCGGGTCTACGAGCAGTACTTC,CASSPFAGEGRVYEQYF
TRBV7-3,TRBJ2-1,TRBD1,-,TGTGCCAGCAGCTTGGACAGGGGACCCTACAATGAGCAGTTCTTC,CASSLDRGPYNEQFF
TRBV3-2,TRBJ1-2,-,few,TGTGCCCGGACAGGGGATACGCGCTACACCTTC,CARTGDTRYTF
TRBV4-1,TRBJ1-2,-,many,TGCGCCAGCAGCCCCGACCGCCGCTATGGCTACACCTTC,CASSPDRRYGYTF
TRBV6-6,TRBJ1-2,-,few,TGTGCCAGCAGTTACGGCAGCTTGTATGGCTACACCTTC,CASSYGSLYGYTF
TRBV29-1,TRBJ2-1,TRBD2,few,TGCAGCGTGGCCGGGACTAAGCTCTACAATGAGCAGTTCTTC,CSVAGTKLYNEQFF
TRBV29-1,TRBJ1-1,-,many,TGCAGCGTTGGCCGGACAGACAAGAACACTGAAGCTTTCTTT,CSVGRTDKNTEAFF